This record looks at one T cell receptor beta chain sequence and its context. Its matching antigen is unknown. The sample belongs to a study of T cells after yellow fever vaccination. General study findings and limits: Peaking faster, on day 5 versus 15, the secondary response was nonetheless weaker.

Each CDR3 protein is one row after TCRdb ran MiXCR on the 5' RACE reads. The data show 500,000 to 650,000 distinct CDR3 sequences, roughly 14% seen once. This CDR3 has 14 amino acids. Deletions cut 6 bases from V and 2 bases from J, with 14 bases between. CDR1 and CDR2 from the germline V gene are MDHEN and SYDVKM. This chain connects TRBV28 to TRBJ2-7, with D tentatively TRBD1 (6 bases). This receptor was taken from a man aged 25 to 45 who received the YFV17D yellow fever vaccine. Sequenced here: PBMCs, sampled on the day of the yellow fever booster vaccination. The DNA for the CDR3 is TGTGCCAGCAGGTCCCAGGGGCGAACCTACGAGCAGTACTTC. Translated: CASRSQGRTYEQYF.